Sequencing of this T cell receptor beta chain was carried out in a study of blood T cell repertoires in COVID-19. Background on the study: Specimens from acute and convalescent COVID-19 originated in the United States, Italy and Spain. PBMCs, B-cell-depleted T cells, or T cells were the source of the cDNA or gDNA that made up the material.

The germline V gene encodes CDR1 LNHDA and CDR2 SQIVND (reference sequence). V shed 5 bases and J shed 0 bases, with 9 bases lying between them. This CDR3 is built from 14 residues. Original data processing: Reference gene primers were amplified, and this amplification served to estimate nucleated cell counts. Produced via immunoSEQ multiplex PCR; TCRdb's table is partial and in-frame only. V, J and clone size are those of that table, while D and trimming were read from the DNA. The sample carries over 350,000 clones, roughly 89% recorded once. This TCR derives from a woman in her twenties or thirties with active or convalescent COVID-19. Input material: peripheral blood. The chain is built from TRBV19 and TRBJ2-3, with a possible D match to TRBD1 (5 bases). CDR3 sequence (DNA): TGTGCCAGTAGTGAGGACACCAGCACAGATACGCAGTATTTT. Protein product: CASSEDTSTDTQYF.